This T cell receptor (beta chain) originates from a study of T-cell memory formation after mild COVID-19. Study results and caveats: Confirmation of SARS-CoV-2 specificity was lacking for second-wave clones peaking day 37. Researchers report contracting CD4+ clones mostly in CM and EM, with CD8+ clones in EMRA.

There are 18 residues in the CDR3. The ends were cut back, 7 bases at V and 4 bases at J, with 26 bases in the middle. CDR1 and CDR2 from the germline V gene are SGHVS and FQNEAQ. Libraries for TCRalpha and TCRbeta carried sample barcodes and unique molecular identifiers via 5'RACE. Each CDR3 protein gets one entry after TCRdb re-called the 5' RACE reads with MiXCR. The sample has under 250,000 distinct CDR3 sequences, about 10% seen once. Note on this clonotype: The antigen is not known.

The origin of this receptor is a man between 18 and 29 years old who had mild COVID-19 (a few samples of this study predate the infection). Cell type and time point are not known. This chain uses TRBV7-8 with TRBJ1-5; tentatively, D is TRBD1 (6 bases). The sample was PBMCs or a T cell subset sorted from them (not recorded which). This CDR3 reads CASTETGLAVERNQPQHF. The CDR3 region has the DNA TGTGCCAGCACCGAAACAGGGTTAGCGGTTGAGAGGAATCAGCCCCAGCATTTT.